The following is a T cell receptor beta chain sequence with its context. The antigen is not known. The CDR3 extends over 14 amino acids. V was clipped by 0 bases and J by 5 bases, with 8 bases between them. Germline CDR1 is SGHVS and CDR2 is FNYEAQ. The data belong to a study of cytomegalovirus exposure and HLA in healthy donors. The data were produced by immunoSEQ multiplex PCR, yet TCRdb's version contains in-frame clones alone and is incomplete. This table has over 250,000 clones, 80% to 90% appearing once. Donors were drawn from the roughly 110-subject validation cohort, separate from the roughly 670-subject first cohort. Overall study results and limits: Cytomegalovirus-associated status was assigned to about 170 TCR beta chains. Clusters of TCRs from the first cohort tended to co-occur in the approximately 120 validation repertoires (as a later analysis found). Most TCR sequences were rare, but some public TCRs occurred in many donors.

The sample was PBMCs. The chain links TRBV7-6 to TRBJ2-1; D perhaps matches TRBD2 (6 bases). The TCR was taken from a woman younger than 35 in good health and CMV-seronegative. The CDR3 sequence is CASSLAGGHNEQFF. For the CDR3, the DNA is TGTGCCAGCAGCTTAGCGGGGGGACACAATGAGCAGTTCTTC. The whole variable domain, remainder taken from reference TRBV7-6 and TRBJ2-1, is GAGVSQSPRYKVTKRGQDVALRCDPISGHVSLYWYRQALGQGPEFLTYFNYEAQQDKSGLPNDRFSAERPEGSISTLTIQRTEQRDSAMYRCASSLAGGHNEQFFGPGTRLTVL.